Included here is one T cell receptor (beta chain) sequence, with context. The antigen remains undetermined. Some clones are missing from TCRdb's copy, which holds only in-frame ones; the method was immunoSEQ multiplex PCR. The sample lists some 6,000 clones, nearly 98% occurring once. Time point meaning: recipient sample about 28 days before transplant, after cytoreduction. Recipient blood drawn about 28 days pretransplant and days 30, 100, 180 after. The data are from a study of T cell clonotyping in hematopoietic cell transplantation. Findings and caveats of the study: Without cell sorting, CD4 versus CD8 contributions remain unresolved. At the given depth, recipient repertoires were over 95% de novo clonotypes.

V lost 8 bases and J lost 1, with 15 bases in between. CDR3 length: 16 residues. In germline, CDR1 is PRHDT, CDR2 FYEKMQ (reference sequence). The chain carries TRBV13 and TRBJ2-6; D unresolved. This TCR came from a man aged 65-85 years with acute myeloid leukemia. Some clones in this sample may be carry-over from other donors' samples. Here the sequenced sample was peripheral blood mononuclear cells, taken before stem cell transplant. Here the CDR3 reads CASSRSEGSGANVLTF. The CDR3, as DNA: TGTGCCAGCTCCCGTAGTGAAGGTTCTGGGGCCAACGTCCTGACTTTC.